This T cell receptor (beta chain) stems from a study of T cell changes during pregnancy in multiple sclerosis (dated 2019 in TCRdb). Broadly, across the study: The study looked at changes in the T cell repertoire across pregnancy in women with multiple sclerosis.

The CDR3 spans 15 residues, from the cysteine through the phenylalanine. Only the CDR3 part of the read is kept: 45 bases, read in frame from the first base. The germline V gene specifies MNHEY as CDR1 and SVGAGI as CDR2. V gives up 7 bases and J gives up 0 bases, and the segment between their germline ends measures 13 bases. To note about this clone: Its antigen remains undetermined. Per-base quality was not reported, and no clone a single base away is much larger than it.

The library was obtained by the immunoSEQ multiplex PCR assay. Here the immuneACCESS table is served through TCRdb, limited to in-frame sequences with V and J called. Missing clones are a known gap in these copies; in checked studies unresolved V genes cover under half, and the rest lacks a known reason. This sample has some 99,000 clones in its table, and about 91% of those were observed once. The ten largest clones take up about 2% of the sample. In this chain, TRBV6-5 is recombined with TRBJ1-3; no D segment can be confidently identified. Sequences were derived from peripheral blood, sampled after pregnancy. This clonotype was obtained from a female donor in good health, enrolled as a control in a pregnancy study. The CDR3 protein sequence reads: CASKGLSSSGNTIYF. The DNA sequence follows: TGTGCCAGCAAAGGACTGTCCAGCTCTGGAAACACCATATATTTT.